The rows below give T cell receptor beta chains drawn from one sample of a study of shared clonotypes between healthy human individuals. The protocol was immunoSEQ multiplex PCR, while the TCRdb copy is restricted to in-frame clones and leaves out a portion. The sample lists 850,000 to 1,100,000 clones, 70% to 80% occurring once. Source material: memory CD4+ T cells from PBMCs. Source of these receptors: a man between 18 and 29 years old in good health. Some clones in this sample may be carry-over from other donors' samples. The CDR3 runs from the conserved cysteine through the conserved F or W. The order of the fields is V gene, clone size, CDR3 protein. Size values are once, few and many counts, or a class for expanded clones, and some rows have none.

TRBV11-2 | . | CASSLEGHHSGANVLTF
TRBV7-9 | . | CASSLGGTDTQYF
TRBV7-9 | . | CASSQQQGTEAFF
TRBV2 | . | CASTLSYEQYF
TRBV6-1 | . | CASSPSVGSNQPQHF
TRBV6-5 | . | CASTTLQRGYGYTF
TRBV28 | . | CATGTPQETQYF
TRBV5-1 | . | CASSLALSRSPQGTDTQYF
TRBV9 | . | CASSASGPSPGNEQFF
TRBV5-1 | . | CASSLVTGVVQNIQYF
TRBV4-1 | . | CASSQEGFAGGAYEQYF
TRBV11-1 | . | CASSLYRGYTEAFF
TRBV28 | many | CASSTGWGEGYTF
TRBV11-2 | . | CASSPAGGRNRVGELFF
TRBV2 | . | CASSDFEQGTEAFF
TRBV6-5 | . | CASSSRGGRAQQFF
TRBV28 | . | CASRSDLGPDFTYEQYF
TRBV28 | . | CASSSGQVYGQPQHF
TRBV5-1 | . | CASSLSSGPQETQYF
TRBV4-2 | . | CASSPEGSGKNIQYF
TRBV28 | few | CASQGRYEQYF
TRBV28 | . | CASTWVGIYEQYF
TRBV7-9 | . | CASSPVYSNQPQHF
TRBV6-5 | . | CAVWRGSEQFF
TRBV5-8 | few | CASSFDFTDNYGYTF
TRBV9 | . | CASSVGQGLGNTIYF
TRBV9 | . | CASSVGINSPLHF
TRBV7-3 | many | CASSLQGGTNEKLFF
TRBV2 | . | CASSVKGYEQFF